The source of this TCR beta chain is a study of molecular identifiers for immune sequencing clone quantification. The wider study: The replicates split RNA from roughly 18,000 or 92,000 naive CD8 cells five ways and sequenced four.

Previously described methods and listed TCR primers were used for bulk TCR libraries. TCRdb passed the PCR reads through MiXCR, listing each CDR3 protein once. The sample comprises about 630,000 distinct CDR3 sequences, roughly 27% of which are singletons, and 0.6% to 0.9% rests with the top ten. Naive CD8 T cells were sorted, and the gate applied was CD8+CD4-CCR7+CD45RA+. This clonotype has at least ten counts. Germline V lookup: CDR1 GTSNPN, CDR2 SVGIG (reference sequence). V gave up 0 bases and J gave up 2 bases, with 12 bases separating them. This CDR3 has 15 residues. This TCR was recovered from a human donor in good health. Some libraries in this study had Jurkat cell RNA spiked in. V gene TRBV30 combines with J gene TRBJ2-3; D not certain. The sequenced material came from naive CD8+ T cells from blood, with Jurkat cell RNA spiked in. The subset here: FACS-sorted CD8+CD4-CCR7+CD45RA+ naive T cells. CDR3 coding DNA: TGTGCCTGGAGTGTACTCCCGGTCGTCACAGATACGCAGTATTTT. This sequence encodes CAWSVLPVVTDTQYF.